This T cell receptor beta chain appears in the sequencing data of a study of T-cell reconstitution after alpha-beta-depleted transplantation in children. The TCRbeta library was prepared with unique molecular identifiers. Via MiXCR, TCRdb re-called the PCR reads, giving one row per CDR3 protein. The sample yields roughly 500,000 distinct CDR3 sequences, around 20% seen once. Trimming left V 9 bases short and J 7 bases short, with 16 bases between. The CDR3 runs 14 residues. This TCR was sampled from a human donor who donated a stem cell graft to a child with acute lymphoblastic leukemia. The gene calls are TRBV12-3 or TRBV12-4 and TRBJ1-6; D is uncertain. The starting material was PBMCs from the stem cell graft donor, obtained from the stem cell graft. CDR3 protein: CASHTGRRNSPLHF. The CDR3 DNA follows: TGTGCCAGTCATACGGGCAGGAGGAATTCACCCCTCCACTTT.